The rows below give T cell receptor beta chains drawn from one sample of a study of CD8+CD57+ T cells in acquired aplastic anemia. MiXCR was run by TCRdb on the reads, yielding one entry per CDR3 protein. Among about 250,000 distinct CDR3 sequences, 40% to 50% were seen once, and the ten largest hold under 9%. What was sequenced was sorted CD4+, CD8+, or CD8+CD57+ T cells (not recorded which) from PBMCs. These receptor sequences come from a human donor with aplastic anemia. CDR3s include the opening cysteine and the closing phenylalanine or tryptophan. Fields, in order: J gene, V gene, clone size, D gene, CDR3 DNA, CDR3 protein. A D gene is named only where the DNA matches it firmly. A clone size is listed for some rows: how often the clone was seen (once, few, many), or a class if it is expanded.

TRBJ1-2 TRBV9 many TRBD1 TGTGCCAGCAGCGTAGCTCCAGAAACGGGACAGGTAATCTATGGCTACACCTTC CASSVAPETGQVIYGYTF
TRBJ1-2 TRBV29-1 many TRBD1 TGCAGCGTTTCCCCGGGGACAGCGCCTAACTATGGCTACACCTTC CSVSPGTAPNYGYTF
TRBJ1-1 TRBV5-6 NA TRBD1 TGTGCCAGCAGCTTCGGGACAGGGAAAACTGAAGCTTTCTTT CASSFGTGKTEAFF
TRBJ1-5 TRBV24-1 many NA TGTGCCACCAGTGATTCTCCGAGGCATCAGCCCCAGCATTTT CATSDSPRHQPQHF
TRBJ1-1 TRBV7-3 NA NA TGTGCCAGCAGCCTCAGTCCGGGGGAAGCTTTCTTT CASSLSPGEAFF
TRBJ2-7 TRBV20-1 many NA TGCAGTGCTAGAGAACCGAGTCAAACCTACGAGCAGTACTTC CSAREPSQTYEQYF
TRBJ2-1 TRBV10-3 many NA TGTGCCATCACGAACGAAGGGGCTACCTACAATGAGCAGTTCTTC CAITNEGATYNEQFF
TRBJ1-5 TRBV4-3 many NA TGCGCCAGCAGCCAAGATCGGGGCGGGAGCAATCAGCCCCAGCATTTT CASSQDRGGSNQPQHF
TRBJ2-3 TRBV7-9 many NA TGTGCCAGCAGCCCTTACACCTCTAGCACAGATACGCAGTATTTT CASSPYTSSTDTQYF
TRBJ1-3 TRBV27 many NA TGTGCCAGCAGTTTAGGGAGTGGAAACACCATATATTTT CASSLGSGNTIYF
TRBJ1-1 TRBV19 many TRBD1 TGTGCCAGTATGGGACAGGGAGCTTTCTTT CASMGQGAFF
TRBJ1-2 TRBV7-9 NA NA TGTGCCAGCAGCCTCTTCGGGGGGCTCTATGGCTACACCTTC CASSLFGGLYGYTF
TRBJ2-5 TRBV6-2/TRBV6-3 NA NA TGTGCCAGCAGTTACTCGGGGGGAAGGGAGACCCAGTACTTC CASSYSGGRETQYF
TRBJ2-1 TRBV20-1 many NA TGCAGTGCTAGAGATCTCTCAAGACGGGACGCCTACAATGAGCAGTTCTTC CSARDLSRRDAYNEQFF
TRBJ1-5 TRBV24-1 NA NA TGTGCCACCAGTCAGGGTGATCAGCCCCAGCATTTT CATSQGDQPQHF